The 22 T cell receptor beta chains listed next were all sequenced from one sample in a study of blood T cell repertoires in COVID-19. Produced via immunoSEQ multiplex PCR; TCRdb's table is partial and in-frame only. The sample has 240,000 or so clones, approximately 85% seen once. Source material: peripheral blood. The receptors shown here come from an older man with acute or convalescent COVID-19.

This sequence joins TRBV10-3 and TRBJ1-1; tentative D call: TRBD1 (6 bases). The length of the CDR3 is 15 residues. Germline CDR1 ENHRY, CDR2 SYGVKD. Trimming removed 6 bases from V and 3 bases from J, with 17 bases in between. This chain's CDR3 is CAISSYRAGDTEAFF. CDR3 DNA: TGTGCCATCAGCTCGTACAGGGCCGGGGACACTGAAGCTTTCTTT.

V and J are TRBV6-5 and TRBJ1-1, with D maybe TRBD1 (6 bases). This CDR3 region has 13 residues. Trimming took 10 bases from V and 2 from J, leaving 14 bases between them. The germline gives CDR1 MNHEY, CDR2 SVGAGI. The CDR3 spells CATQLGTNTEAFF. In DNA form, the CDR3 reads TGTGCCACCCAACTCGGGACAAACACTGAAGCTTTCTTT.

The chain carries TRBV19 and TRBJ2-7, with TRBD1 matching 8 bases. Germline CDR1 LNHDA, CDR2 SQIVND (reference sequence). V lost 3 bases and J lost 7; bases outside the gene matches: 8. The length of the CDR3 is 14 residues. CDR3 in amino acids: CASSIGTGVMEQYF. CDR3 bases: TGTGCCAGTAGTATCGGGACAGGTGTCATGGAGCAGTACTTC.

This CDR3 is CASSPRQGGSYNEQFF. CDR3 in DNA: TGTGCCAGCAGCCCGCGACAGGGGGGCTCCTACAATGAGCAGTTCTTC. The rearrangement links TRBV3-1 (or the pseudogene TRBV3-2) to TRBJ2-1, with 9 bases lining up with TRBD1. Germline V gene sequence: CDR1 LGHDT, CDR2 YNNKEL (reference sequence). The CDR3 runs 16 residues. With V trimmed by 4 bases and J by 0 bases, 4 bases remained unmatched.

The CDR3 nucleotides read TGTGCCAGCAGCACCCCTGGACAGGGGGCTGAAAAACTGTTTTTT. It is translated as CASSTPGQGAEKLFF. The chain has TRBV28 and TRBJ1-4; 11 bases fit TRBD1. V trimming: 6 bases; J trimming: 7 bases; junction bases outside the gene matches: 7. Germline V lookup: CDR1 MDHEN, CDR2 SYDVKM. The CDR3 extends over 15 amino acids.

J is TRBJ2-7 and V is TRBV2, with 11 bases lining up with TRBD2. This CDR3 region has 18 residues. The ends lost 6 bases at V and 2 bases at J; junction bases unmatched: 15. Per the germline V gene, CDR1 is SNHLY and CDR2 is FYNNEI. The CDR3 DNA reads TGTGCCAGCAGGGTTAGCGGGAGGGTTGGACCCCCTCCCTACGAGCAGTACTTC. Protein: CASRVSGRVGPPPYEQYF.

The V and J genes are TRBV19 and TRBJ1-5, with TRBD1 identical over 10 bases. J gave up 10 bases and V 5 bases, and 11 bases lay outside the gene matches. The CDR3 contains 15 residues. Germline V gene data show CDR1 as LNHDA and CDR2 as SQIVND (reference sequence). DNA for the CDR3: TGTGCCAGTAGTTCCTACCCGACAGGGGGCCCACCCCAGCATTTT. This encodes CASSSYPTGGPPQHF.

V gene TRBV7-9 combines with J gene TRBJ2-1; D unclear. V shed 2 bases and J shed 2 bases, with 10 bases lying between them. The CDR3 has 15 amino acids. Germline V CDR1 and CDR2: SEHNR, FQNEAQ (reference sequence). Here the CDR3 DNA reads TGTGCCAGCAGCTTAAACTCACTTCCCTACAATGAGCAGTTCTTC. This translates into CASSLNSLPYNEQFF.

The rearrangement joins TRBV24-1 to TRBJ1-2, with D perhaps matching TRBD1 (6 bases). Trimming pared 7 bases from V and 4 bases from J, leaving 9 bases between. From germline, CDR1 is KGHDR and CDR2 SFDVKD. CDR3 length: 12 residues. In DNA, the CDR3 is TGTGCCACCAGCCGGGACATCTATGGCTACACCTTC. Its translation is CATSRDIYGYTF.

With regard to this clone: Other DNA sequences from this sample encode an identical CDR3 as well. This chain uses TRBV28 with TRBJ2-1, with D perhaps matching TRBD2 (6 bases). V was clipped by 2 bases and J by 1 base, with 9 bases between them. Germline CDR1 reads MDHEN; CDR2 reads SYDVKM. The CDR3 length is 15 residues. The CDR3: CASSLGGISYNEQFF. As DNA, the CDR3 is TGTGCCAGCAGTTTAGGCGGGATTTCCTACAATGAGCAGTTCTTC.

This clone was detected once. This sample also contains other DNA sequences that code for the same CDR3. The chain combines TRBV4-1 with TRBJ1-5; D not certain. The germline CDR1 and CDR2 sequences are MGHRA and YSYEKL. The CDR3 has 14 residues. V was shortened by 1 base and J by 2 bases, with 6 bases between the two germline ends. The CDR3 protein is CASSQGQGNQPQHF. In DNA, the CDR3 is TGCGCCAGCAGCCAAGGGCAGGGCAATCAGCCCCAGCATTTT.

The V gene is TRBV2, the J gene TRBJ2-7; TRBD1 agrees at 7 bases. The CDR3 is 12 residues long. The J segment lost 3 bases and the V segment lost 6 bases, leaving 2 bases of the junction unmatched. From germline, CDR1 is SNHLY and CDR2 FYNNEI. CDR3 in amino acids: CASRRQGYEQYF. The DNA for the CDR3 is TGTGCCAGCAGGAGACAGGGCTACGAGCAGTACTTC.

V is TRBV6-5 and J is TRBJ2-7; 12 bases are a match to TRBD1. This CDR3 contains 14 residues. CDR1 MNHEY and CDR2 SVGAGI come from the germline V gene. With 6 bases clipped from V and 6 bases from J, the junction kept 6 bases outside the gene matches. CDR3 sequence: CASRRGTGGLEQYF. The CDR3, as DNA: TGTGCCAGCAGGAGGGGGACAGGGGGCCTCGAGCAGTACTTC.

The chain couples TRBV12-5 to TRBJ1-1; 10 bases are a match to TRBD1. The CDR3 contains 16 residues. The germline CDR1 and CDR2 sequences are LGHNT and FRNRAP. V was clipped by 1 base and J by 2 bases; unmatched bases: 4. DNA of the CDR3: TGTGCTAGTGGTTTGGGACAGGGGGCAGGAAACACTGAAGCTTTCTTT. Its translation is CASGLGQGAGNTEAFF.

V usage is TRBV9 and J usage is TRBJ2-3; 16 nucleotides line up with TRBD2. The length of the CDR3 is 19 residues. CDR1 is SGDLS, CDR2 YYNGEE, per germline. V was clipped by 3 bases and J by 0 bases; unmatched bases: 7. CDR3 residues: CASSGGTSGGAISTDTQYF. The CDR3 nucleotides read TGTGCCAGCAGCGGCGGGACTAGCGGGGGGGCCATAAGCACAGATACGCAGTATTTT. Looking up the rest from reference TRBV9 and TRBJ2-3 gives the full variable domain: DSGVTQTPKHLITATGQRVTLRCSPRSGDLSVYWYQQSLDQGLQFLIQYYNGEERAKGNILERFSAQQFPDLHSELNLSSLELGDSALYFCASSGGTSGGAISTDTQYFGPGTRLTVL.

The table lists this clone with a count of one. The chain uses TRBV18 and TRBJ1-2; D is unclear. Germline V gene data show CDR1 as KGHSH and CDR2 as LQKENI. V was cut by 5 bases and J by 4 bases, with 14 bases left in between. The CDR3 totals 14 residues. This CDR3 reads CASSTEQRAYGYTF. CDR3 nucleotide sequence: TGTGCCAGCTCAACAGAACAGAGGGCCTATGGCTACACCTTC.

The sample holds a few counts of this clone. The chain uses TRBV7-2 and TRBJ1-5; 10 nucleotides line up with TRBD1. V dropped 5 bases and J dropped 4; count of bases not matched to a gene: 5. Germline V gene lookup returns CDR1 SGHTA and CDR2 FQGNSA. The CDR3 has 15 amino acids. The CDR3 loop reads CASSLWTGGNQPQHF. The CDR3 nucleotides are TGTGCCAGCAGCCTGTGGACAGGGGGGAATCAGCCCCAGCATTTT.

The genes are TRBV5-1 and TRBJ2-7, with 7 bases lining up with TRBD1. V was clipped by 3 bases and J by 2 bases; unmatched bases: 11. Looked up from germline, CDR1 is SGHRS and CDR2 is YFSETQ. The CDR3 extends over 16 amino acids. The CDR3 spells CASSSVSGGATYEQYF. CDR3 bases: TGCGCCAGCAGCTCCGTTTCAGGGGGAGCTACCTACGAGCAGTACTTC.

This chain uses TRBV7-2 with TRBJ1-5, with D tentatively TRBD1 (5 bases). The CDR3 covers 15 residues. Germline lookup yields CDR1 SGHTA and CDR2 FQGNSA. Trimming took 5 bases from V and 2 from J, leaving 13 bases between them. Written as DNA, the CDR3 is TGTGCCAGCAGCGTAAGGGGAATCCGCAATCAGCCCCAGCATTTT. Its translation is CASSVRGIRNQPQHF. Combining the CDR3 with reference TRBV7-2 and TRBJ1-5 gives the whole variable domain GAGVSQSPSNKVTEKGKDVELRCDPISGHTALYWYRQSLGQGLEFLIYFQGNSAPDKSGLPSDRFSAERTGGSVSTLTIQRTQQEDSAVYLCASSVRGIRNQPQHFGDGTRLSIL.

CDR3 protein: CASSHTGGDYGYTF. The CDR3 DNA is TGTGCCAGCAGCCATACAGGGGGTGACTATGGCTACACCTTC. The genes are TRBV5-8 and TRBJ1-2, with TRBD1 matching 8 bases. J lost 3 bases, V lost 4 bases, and 5 bases had no gene match. Germline CDR1 SGHTS, CDR2 YDEGEE. The CDR3 totals 14 residues. Supplemented by reference TRBV5-8 and TRBJ1-2, the full variable domain reads EAGVTQSPTHLIKTRGQQATLRCSPISGHTSVYWYQQALGLGLQFLLWYDEGEERNRGNFPPRFSGRQFPNYSSELNVNALELEDSALYLCASSHTGGDYGYTFGSGTRLTVV.

This chain joins TRBV27 and TRBJ2-3; 7 nucleotides agree with TRBD1. The V and J ends lost 5 bases and 0 bases, in that order; junction bases with no gene match: 5. The CDR3 loop spans 15 amino acids. Germline CDR1 is MNHEY and CDR2 is SMNVEV (reference sequence). The CDR3 protein is CASSPGQASTDTQYF. CDR3 coding DNA: TGTGCCAGCAGTCCAGGACAGGCTAGCACAGATACGCAGTATTTT.

V is TRBV28 and J is TRBJ2-1; 9 positions agree with TRBD2. V lost 6 bases to trimming and J lost 2 bases; unmatched junction nucleotides: 5. CDR3 length: 15 amino acids. The V gene's germline CDR1 is MDHEN and CDR2 SYDVKM. This CDR3 reads CASSSTSGPYNEQFF. The CDR3 DNA reads as TGTGCCAGCAGCTCAACTAGCGGGCCCTACAATGAGCAGTTCTTC.